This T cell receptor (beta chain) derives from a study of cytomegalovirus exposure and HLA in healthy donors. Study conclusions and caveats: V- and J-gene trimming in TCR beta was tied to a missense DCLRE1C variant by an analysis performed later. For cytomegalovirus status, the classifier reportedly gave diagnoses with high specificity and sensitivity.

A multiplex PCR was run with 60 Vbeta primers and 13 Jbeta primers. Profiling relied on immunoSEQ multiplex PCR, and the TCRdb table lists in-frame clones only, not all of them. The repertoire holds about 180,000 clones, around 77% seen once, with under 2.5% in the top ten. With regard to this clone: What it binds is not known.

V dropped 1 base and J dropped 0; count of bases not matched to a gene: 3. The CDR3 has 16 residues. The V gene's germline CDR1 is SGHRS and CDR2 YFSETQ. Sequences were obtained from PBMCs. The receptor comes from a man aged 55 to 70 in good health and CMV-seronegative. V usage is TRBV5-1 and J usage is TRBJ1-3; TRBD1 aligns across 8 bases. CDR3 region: CASSLTGGRSGNTIYF. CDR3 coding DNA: TGCGCCAGCAGCTTGACAGGGGGACGCTCTGGAAACACCATATATTTT.